Below, 23 T cell receptor beta chains from the same sample are listed, as sequenced in a study of technical replicates of blood from several donors. The method was immunoSEQ multiplex PCR; TCRdb's version includes in-frame clones alone and lacks a portion of them. The sample contains approximately 69,000 clones, just under 97% of which appear only once. Sequencing was carried out using T cells isolated from PBMCs. The receptors were gathered from a human donor in good health.

The V gene is TRBV4-1, the J gene TRBJ2-7; D perhaps matches TRBD1 (5 bases). The V end lost 1 base, the J end lost 6 bases, and 13 bases lay between the germline ends. There are 14 residues in the CDR3. The germline V gene encodes CDR1 MGHRA and CDR2 YSYEKL. CDR3 DNA sequence: TGCGCCAGCAGCCAAGCGGCAGGGCTTGGCGAGCAGTACTTC. This codes for CASSQAAGLGEQYF.

V gene TRBV19 combines with J gene TRBJ2-3, with 7 bases that match TRBD2. The CDR3 totals 15 residues. From germline, CDR1 is LNHDA and CDR2 SQIVND (reference sequence). Losses at the gene ends were 7 bases for V and 2 bases for J; bases not matched to a gene: 9. The CDR3 nucleotides are TGTGCCAGTATAGGGGCGGGGGACGACACAGATACGCAGTATTTT. This sequence encodes CASIGAGDDTDTQYF.

The V call is TRBV9, the J call TRBJ2-7; 7 bases are a match to TRBD2. The germline V gene encodes CDR1 SGDLS and CDR2 YYNGEE. The V gene end was trimmed by 0 bases and the J gene end by 2 bases; junction bases not matched to a gene: 5. The CDR3 contains 15 residues. The CDR3 sequence: CASSVASGIAYEQYF. The CDR3, as DNA: TGTGCCAGCAGCGTAGCCAGCGGGATTGCCTACGAGCAGTACTTC.

The chain carries TRBV6-1 and TRBJ1-2; D gene ambiguous. CDR3 length: 15 residues. CDR1 is MNHNS, CDR2 SASEGT, per germline. V lost 2 bases, J lost 4 bases, and 14 bases lay in between. The CDR3 region is CASSETGGSAYGYTF. The CDR3 DNA sequence: TGTGCCAGCAGTGAAACCGGCGGTTCCGCCTATGGCTACACCTTC.

This clone was seen once. The V and J genes are TRBV7-9 and TRBJ1-2, with 7 bases identical to TRBD1. Germline loops: CDR1 SEHNR, CDR2 FQNEAQ (reference sequence). This CDR3 has 16 residues. Losses at the gene ends were 5 bases for V and 0 bases for J; bases not matched to a gene: 9. CDR3 in amino acids: CASSTTDRDANYGYTF. The CDR3 coding sequence is TGTGCCAGCAGCACTACCGACAGGGATGCTAACTATGGCTACACCTTC.

This chain uses TRBV27 with TRBJ2-7; 10 nucleotides align to TRBD2. The CDR3 sequence is 15 residues long. Losses at the gene ends were 6 bases for V and 1 base for J; bases not matched to a gene: 6. The V gene's germline CDR1 is MNHEY and CDR2 SMNVEV (reference sequence). The CDR3 sequence is CASRFTSGASYEQYF. DNA of the CDR3: TGTGCCAGCAGATTCACTAGCGGGGCTTCCTACGAGCAGTACTTC.

The V call is TRBV27, the J call TRBJ1-1; unclear D gene. From germline, CDR1 is MNHEY and CDR2 SMNVEV (reference sequence). The CDR3 totals 13 residues. V lost 6 bases and J 8 bases, leaving 16 bases between the germline ends. CDR3 amino acids: CASRLPPRAEAFF. The CDR3 region has the DNA TGTGCCAGCAGGCTCCCCCCCCGAGCGGAAGCTTTCTTT.

This rearrangement joins TRBV28 to TRBJ2-3, with 13 bases lining up with TRBD2. CDR3 length: 16 residues. Trimming cost V 3 bases and J 5 bases; bases outside gene matches: 5. Germline V lookup: CDR1 MDHEN, CDR2 SYDVKM. CDR3 protein: CASSFPGLAGEDTQYF. The CDR3 DNA follows: TGTGCCAGCAGTTTTCCCGGACTAGCGGGAGAAGATACGCAGTATTTT.

The rearrangement uses TRBV27 and TRBJ1-5; D not resolved. V was pared by 2 bases and J by 2 bases, with 4 bases between. CDR1 is MNHEY and CDR2 is SMNVEV in the germline V gene (reference sequence). CDR3 length equals 13 residues. The CDR3 region is CASSLIGNQPQHF. The CDR3 DNA follows: TGTGCCAGCAGTTTAATCGGCAATCAGCCCCAGCATTTT.

The chain's CDR3 is CASSPRDRAGDTQYF. The DNA for the CDR3 is TGTGCCAGCTCACCACGGGACAGAGCGGGAGATACGCAGTATTTT. The chain uses TRBV18 and TRBJ2-3, with D perhaps TRBD1 (7 bases). V lost 1 base and J 5 bases, leaving 13 bases between the germline ends. CDR1 and CDR2 from the germline V gene are KGHSH and LQKENI. This CDR3 region has 15 residues.

The chain couples TRBV5-5 to TRBJ1-1; D perhaps matches TRBD1 (5 bases). This CDR3 has 13 amino acids. Between the trimmed V and J ends, which lost 0 bases and 7 bases, there was a span of 10 bases. Per germline, CDR1 SGHKS and CDR2 YYEKEE (reference sequence). The CDR3 loop reads CASSLARAGEAFF. The CDR3 nucleotides are TGTGCCAGCAGCTTGGCCAGGGCTGGTGAAGCTTTCTTT.

The gene calls are TRBV5-1 and TRBJ2-2; tentative D call: TRBD1 (6 bases). V gave up 0 bases and J gave up 2 bases, with 8 bases separating them. The CDR3 totals 15 residues. From germline, CDR1 is SGHRS and CDR2 YFSETQ. The CDR3 sequence is CASSLEGGNTGELFF. The CDR3 DNA reads as TGCGCCAGCAGCTTGGAAGGGGGAAACACCGGGGAGCTGTTTTTT.

This clone appeared once. The chain employs TRBV28 and TRBJ1-1, with 8 bases matching TRBD1. J lost 0 bases, V lost 6 bases, and 6 bases had no gene match. The germline gives CDR1 MDHEN, CDR2 SYDVKM. CDR3 length equals 15 residues. Here the CDR3 reads CASRDRGYMNTEAFF. The CDR3 DNA is TGTGCCAGCAGAGACAGGGGCTACATGAACACTGAAGCTTTCTTT.

CDR3 bases: TGTGCCAGCAGCCAGGACGGACTGAACACCGGGGAGCTGTTTTTT. Amino acids: CASSQDGLNTGELFF. J is TRBJ2-2 and V is TRBV2; D possibly corresponds to TRBD2 (5 bases). Trimming took off 6 bases at V and 1 base at J, with 12 bases between the two ends. The CDR3 consists of 15 residues. Germline assignment: CDR1 SNHLY and CDR2 FYNNEI. The full variable domain, in which reference TRBV2 and TRBJ2-2 provide the parts outside the CDR3, is EPEVTQTPSHQVTQMGQEVILRCVPISNHLYFYWYRQILGQKVEFLVSFYNNEISEKSEIFDDQFSVERPDGSNFTLKIRSTKLEDSAMYFCASSQDGLNTGELFFGEGSRLTVL.

The rearrangement uses TRBV28 and TRBJ2-7, with 7 bases fitting TRBD1. Germline CDR1 is MDHEN and CDR2 is SYDVKM. Germline trimming cut 3 bases from V and 6 bases from J; bases unmatched to any gene: 26. This CDR3 has 20 amino acids. The CDR3 loop is CASSFVPLTPQGPPVCEQYF. The CDR3 DNA sequence: TGTGCCAGCAGTTTTGTTCCCCTCACCCCACAGGGGCCGCCCGTATGCGAGCAGTACTTC.

The chain recombines TRBV7-9 with TRBJ1-1, with TRBD1 matching over 8 bases. Losses at the gene ends were 6 bases for V and 5 bases for J; bases not matched to a gene: 5. Germline CDR1 is SEHNR and CDR2 is FQNEAQ (reference sequence). This CDR3 region has 13 residues. The CDR3 loop reads CASSKDRGTEAFF. The CDR3 DNA reads TGTGCCAGCAGTAAAGACAGGGGAACTGAAGCTTTCTTT.

The chain combines TRBV28 with TRBJ1-1, with TRBD1 identical over 8 bases. Trimming removed 6 bases from V and 7 bases from J; junction bases left unmatched: 7. The germline V gene has CDR1 MDHEN and CDR2 SYDVKM. The CDR3 has 13 amino acids. The CDR3 sequence is CASRRTGSVEAFF. The CDR3 nucleotides are TGTGCCAGCAGAAGGACAGGGAGTGTTGAAGCTTTCTTT.

This clone was seen a few times. The V call is TRBV25-1, the J call TRBJ1-1; D is ambiguous. V was pared by 7 bases and J by 0 bases, with 12 bases between. From germline, CDR1 is MGHDK and CDR2 SYGVNS. CDR3 length: 14 residues. In DNA form, the CDR3 reads TGTGCCAGCATTTCGCGGGGAATGAACACTGAAGCTTTCTTT. Translation: CASISRGMNTEAFF.

This clone occurred once. This chain connects TRBV2 to TRBJ1-1; D may be TRBD1 (5 bases). The germline V and J ends were trimmed by 3 bases and 1 base, with 9 bases remaining between them. CDR3 length: 14 amino acids. Germline V CDR1 and CDR2: SNHLY, FYNNEI. The CDR3 sequence: CASSDRVRNTEAFF. CDR3 coding DNA: TGTGCCAGCAGTGACAGGGTCAGGAACACTGAAGCTTTCTTT.

This chain joins TRBV2 and TRBJ2-1; maybe TRBD2 (5 bases). Trimming stripped 9 bases from V and 9 bases from J, with 27 bases between. CDR1 is SNHLY, CDR2 FYNNEI, per germline. CDR3 length: 16 amino acids. The CDR3 region is CASNKGLSDSSVEQFF. DNA for the CDR3: TGTGCCAGTAATAAAGGGCTGTCGGACTCCAGTGTTGAGCAGTTCTTC.

The chain has TRBV28 and TRBJ1-2; a possible D gene is TRBD1 (6 bases). V lost 7 bases and J 0 bases, leaving 18 bases between the germline ends. This CDR3 is 16 amino acids long. The germline V gene has CDR1 MDHEN and CDR2 SYDVKM. CDR3: CASILSGTPPNYGYTF. The CDR3 region has the DNA TGTGCCAGCATCCTAAGCGGGACACCGCCTAACTATGGCTACACCTTC.

The V and J genes are TRBV29-1 and TRBJ1-3; D is uncertain. The CDR3 covers 11 residues. Germline lookup yields CDR1 SQVTM and CDR2 ANQGSEA. The germline V and J ends were trimmed by 4 bases and 3 bases, with 4 bases remaining between them. The CDR3 DNA sequence: TGCAGCGTTGGCGATGGAAACACCATATATTTT. Protein sequence: CSVGDGNTIYF.

The genes are TRBV2 and TRBJ1-5; possibly TRBD1 for D (6 bases). CDR1 is SNHLY and CDR2 is FYNNEI in the germline V gene. CDR3 length equals 17 residues. Trimming took off 6 bases at V and 5 bases at J, with 23 bases between the two ends. Written as DNA, the CDR3 is TGTGCCAGCAGCCACGCGCGCCAGGGGCGGTTGGATCAGCCCCAGCATTTT. Translated, it gives CASSHARQGRLDQPQHF.